The clone carrying this T cell receptor (beta chain) was recorded at least ten times. Its antigen is unidentified. Stable hyperthyroidism: no ophthalmopathy progression over 18 months of follow-up. With a duration under 2 months, the hyperthyroidism was newly diagnosed in patients aged 18 to 65. PBMCs stemmed from around 10 ml fresh peripheral blood. These data come from a study of T cells in Graves' hyperthyroidism and ophthalmopathy. Findings and caveats of the study: Model predictions of ophthalmopathy came a median approximately 6 months before onset.

V shed 1 base and J 0 bases; nucleotides not matched to a gene: 3. This CDR3 has 16 residues. Amplified regions were TCR beta CDR3 sequences from RNA transcripts. The HTBI primer set was used in a first-round RT-PCR of the TCR CDR3. MiXCR, run by TCRdb on the multiplex PCR reads, gives a single entry per CDR3 protein. The sample has 300,000 to 350,000 distinct CDR3 sequences, over 20% seen once; the top ten hold roughly 52%. The sequencing sample was made of blood. The sequence was obtained from a woman in her 50s with Graves' hyperthyroidism. The chain couples TRBV12-3 or TRBV12-4 to TRBJ1-5; 7 bases line up with TRBD1. The CDR3: CASSLGDSNSNQPQHF. The CDR3 DNA sequence: TGTGCCAGCAGTTTAGGGGACAGCAATAGCAATCAGCCCCAGCATTTT.